This T cell receptor (beta chain) is from a study of T-cell memory formation after mild COVID-19. Study-wide context: Clustering of TCRs was largely donor specific.

This CDR3 has 17 residues. Germline V gene sequence: CDR1 MNHNS, CDR2 SASEGT. With 0 bases removed from V and 5 bases from J, the gap between germline ends came to 19 bases. Study results and caveats: Clones contracting day 15 to 85 were balanced CD4/CD8; later expanders leaned CD4+. Contracting CD4+ clones sat mainly in CM and EM; CD8+ in EMRA.

cDNA libraries for TCR alpha and TCR beta, carrying sample barcodes and UMIs, came from 5'RACE with constant-segment primers. TCRdb recomputed calls from the 5' RACE reads with MiXCR, one row per CDR3 protein. The sample holds 85,000 to 130,000 distinct CDR3 sequences, approximately 12% seen once. This clonotype was seen more than once but under ten times. The antigen is unknown. The V call is TRBV6-1, the J call TRBJ2-5; no clear D. The source of this sequence is a man between 18 and 29 years old who had mild COVID-19 (a few samples of this study predate the infection). Cell type and time point are not known. The specimen sequenced was PBMCs or a T cell subset sorted from them (not recorded which). CDR3 nucleotide sequence: TGTGCCAGCAGTGAAGCGCTTTTACAGTACGGAGACGAGACCCAGTACTTC. It encodes CASSEALLQYGDETQYF.